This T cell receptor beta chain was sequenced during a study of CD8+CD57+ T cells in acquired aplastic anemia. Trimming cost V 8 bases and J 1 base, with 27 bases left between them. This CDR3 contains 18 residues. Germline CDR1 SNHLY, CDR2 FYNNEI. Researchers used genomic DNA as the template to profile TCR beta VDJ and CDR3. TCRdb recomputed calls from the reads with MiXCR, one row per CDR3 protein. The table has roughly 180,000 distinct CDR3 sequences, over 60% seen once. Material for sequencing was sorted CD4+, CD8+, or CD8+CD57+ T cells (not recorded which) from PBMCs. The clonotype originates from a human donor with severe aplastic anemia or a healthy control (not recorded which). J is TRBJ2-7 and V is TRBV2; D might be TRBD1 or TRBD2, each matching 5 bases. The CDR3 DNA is TGTGCCAGCGATAGGAGCCCCCGGGACGCCCGACCGTCCTACGAGCAGTACTTC. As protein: CASDRSPRDARPSYEQYF.